This TCR beta chain comes out of a study of OX40 agonist ivuxolimab in advanced cancers. With regard to the full study: The costimulatory receptor OX40 (CD134) was targeted by ivuxolimab, a fully human IgG2 agonistic monoclonal antibody. Intravenous ivuxolimab was administered to patients every 2 weeks at six dose levels: 0.01, 0.1, 0.3, 1.5, 3 and 10 mg/kg. Of the approximately 54 patients in dose escalation, 19 had hepatocellular carcinoma, about 15 had melanoma, 9 had renal cell carcinoma and 9 had head and neck cancer. In the dose-escalation cohort, roughly 80% of patients were male, and the mean age was approximately 60 years, with a range of about 20 to 90. Prior anti-PD-1, anti-PD-L1 or anti-CTLA-4 therapy was permitted, and checkpoint inhibitors had been received by less than 45% of dose-escalation patients. Partial responses occurred in three dose-escalation patients, of whom one had hepatocellular carcinoma and two had cutaneous melanoma. Peripheral TCRbeta sequencing was intended to test whether TCR sequence diversity was altered and clonal T-cell expansion was caused by ivuxolimab. The paper describes the monotherapy dose-escalation part (N = 52 patients) of the phase I trial of ivuxolimab.

The junction shows trimming of 5 bases on V and 5 bases on J, and the gene matches do not reach 20 bases of it. The CDR1 and CDR2 encoded by the germline V gene are MDHEN and SYDVKM. The cysteine opens and the phenylalanine closes a CDR3 of 18 amino acids. Only the CDR3 portion is preserved as DNA: 54 bases, with reading frame beginning at the first base. For sequencing of the TCRbeta CDR3 region, genomic DNA was extracted from the sorted cells. TCRbeta CDR3 regions were sequenced using the immunoSEQ Assay. The source is immuneACCESS, and TCRdb retained only in-frame sequences with V and J called. Part of the clones is not carried over; for the studies checked, unresolved V genes explain less than half of this, and the remainder is unexplained. The sample has around 27,000 clones on record, approximately 81% of them singletons. 20% to 25% of the sample is in the top ten clones. With respect to this clone: The antigen it binds to is not known. Base-call qualities are not available, and no considerably larger clone is one nucleotide away.

The trial excluded patients who had a history of autoimmune disease or were on systemic immunosuppression. Peripheral blood for TCR sequencing was drawn from every dose cohort at baseline, at cycle 4 day 1 and at cycle 7 day 1. Samples came from an open-label, multicenter, first-in-human phase I dose-escalation trial of ivuxolimab. The trial enrolled adults with locally advanced or metastatic head and neck squamous cell, hepatocellular, melanoma or renal cell carcinoma. Before TCR sequencing, CD4+ T cells and CD8+ T cells were sorted from peripheral blood as separate populations. The paper as a whole reports these results and caveats: Antigen specificity was not determined for the clonally expanded peripheral T cells. Low levels of normalized T-cell clonal expansion were also shown by some nonresponding patients. After ivuxolimab, CD8+ T cells had more expanded clones than CD4+ T cells on average. At doses of 0.1 to 3.0 mg/kg, clonal expansion of both CD4+ and CD8+ blood T cells was observed from baseline to week 6. In the 0.1-3.0 mg/kg groups, partial responders were among the patients with the lowest normalized peripheral clonal expansion, particularly in CD8+ T cells.

Source: CD4+ or CD8+ T cells sorted from blood, taken in a trial of the OX40 agonist ivuxolimab. The sequence derives from an adult with an advanced solid tumor such as melanoma, head and neck, liver or kidney cancer. Recombination joined TRBV28 with TRBJ2-5; 7 junctional bases match TRBD2. The sequenced DNA: TGTGCCAGCAGTCCTTCGGCCGCCGCGGGAGATTTTATGGAGACCCAGTACTTC. This sequence encodes CASSPSAAAGDFMETQYF. The full variable domain, with segments outside the CDR3 supplied by the reference TRBV28 and TRBJ2-5 proteins, appears as DVKVTQSSRYLVKRTGEKVFLECVQDMDHENMFWYRQDPGLGLRLIYFSYDVKMKEKGDIPEGYSVSREKKERFSLILESASTNQTSMYLCASSPSAAAGDFMETQYFGPGTRLLVL.